Detailed here is one T cell receptor (beta chain). The source of the sample is a study of blood T cell repertoires in COVID-19. Method: immunoSEQ multiplex PCR; TCRdb's copy keeps in-frame clones and lacks some. The sample lists a few hundred thousand clones; approximately 90% were seen once. The clonotype was recovered from a woman in her forties or fifties who had recovered from COVID-19. The sequencing input was PBMCs or T cells enriched from blood (not recorded which).

Here the CDR3 reads CASSFVSGLSSYNEQFF. In DNA form, the CDR3 reads TGTGCCAGCAGTTTTGTGAGCGGCCTGAGCTCCTACAATGAGCAGTTCTTC. The rearrangement uses TRBV27 and TRBJ2-1, with D perhaps matching TRBD2 (5 bases). V dropped 3 bases and J dropped 0 bases, with 15 bases sitting between them. Germline CDR1 is MNHEY and CDR2 is SMNVEV (reference sequence). The CDR3 runs to 17 residues.